This T cell receptor (beta chain) originates from a study of T cell repertoires in cytomegalovirus infection. Whole-study results and caveats: HLA-C-restricted CMV-specific TCR beta clonotypes prevailed in the ex vivo response.

Concerning this clonotype: The antigen is unknown.

Trimming removed 2 bases at V and 3 bases at J, with 16 bases between. This CDR3 contains 17 residues. Germline assignment: CDR1 KGHSH and CDR2 LQKENI. Each CDR3 protein is one row after TCRdb ran MiXCR on the reads. This table holds 110,000 or so distinct CDR3 sequences, over 25% found once. This chain connects TRBV18 to TRBJ2-2, with D possibly TRBD1 on 5 matching bases. The input for sequencing was CD8+ T cells from cultured PBMCs, taken from culture after CMV antigen stimulation. This TCR was recovered from a human donor in good health (CMV status not recorded). Some clones in this sample may be carry-over from other donors' samples. This CDR3 is CASSPFSLVGDTGELFF. The CDR3 bases are TGTGCCAGCTCACCATTTTCCCTTGTAGGGGACACCGGGGAGCTGTTTTTT.